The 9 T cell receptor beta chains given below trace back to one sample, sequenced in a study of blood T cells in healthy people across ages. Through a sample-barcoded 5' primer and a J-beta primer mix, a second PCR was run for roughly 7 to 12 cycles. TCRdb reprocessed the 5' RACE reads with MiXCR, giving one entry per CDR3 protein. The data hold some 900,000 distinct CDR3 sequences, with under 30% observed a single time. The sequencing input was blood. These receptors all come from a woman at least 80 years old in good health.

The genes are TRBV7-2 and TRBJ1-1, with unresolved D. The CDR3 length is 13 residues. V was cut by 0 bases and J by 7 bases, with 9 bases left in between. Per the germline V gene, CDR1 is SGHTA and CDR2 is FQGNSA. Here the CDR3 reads CASSLAFAIEAFF. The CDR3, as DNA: TGTGCCAGCAGCTTAGCATTTGCGATTGAAGCTTTCTTT.

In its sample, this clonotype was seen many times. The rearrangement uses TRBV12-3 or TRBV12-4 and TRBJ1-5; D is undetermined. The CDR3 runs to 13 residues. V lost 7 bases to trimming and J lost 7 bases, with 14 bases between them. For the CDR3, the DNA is TGTGCCAGCACCCCAGGCGGAGGACAGCCCCAGCATTTT. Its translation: CASTPGGGQPQHF.

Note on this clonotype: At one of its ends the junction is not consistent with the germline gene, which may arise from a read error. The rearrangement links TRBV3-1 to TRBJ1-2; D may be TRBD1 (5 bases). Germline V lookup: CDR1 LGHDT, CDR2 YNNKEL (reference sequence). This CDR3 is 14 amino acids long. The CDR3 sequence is CASSRETAQYGCTF. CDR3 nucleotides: TGTGCCAGCAGCCGAGAGACAGCCCAATATGGCTGCACCTTC.

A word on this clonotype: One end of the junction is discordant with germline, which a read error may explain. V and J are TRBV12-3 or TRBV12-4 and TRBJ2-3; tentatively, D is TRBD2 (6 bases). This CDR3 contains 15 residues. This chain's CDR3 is CASSWVAVSTDMEYF. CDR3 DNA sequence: TGTGCCAGCAGTTGGGTAGCGGTGAGCACAGATATGGAATATTTC.

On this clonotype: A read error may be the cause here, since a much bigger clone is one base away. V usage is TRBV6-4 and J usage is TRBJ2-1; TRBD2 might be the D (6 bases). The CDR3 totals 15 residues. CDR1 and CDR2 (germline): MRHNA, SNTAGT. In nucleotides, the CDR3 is TGTGCCAGCAGTCGGGGACTTAGCTCCTACAGTGAGCAGTTCTTC. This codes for CASSRGLSSYSEQFF.

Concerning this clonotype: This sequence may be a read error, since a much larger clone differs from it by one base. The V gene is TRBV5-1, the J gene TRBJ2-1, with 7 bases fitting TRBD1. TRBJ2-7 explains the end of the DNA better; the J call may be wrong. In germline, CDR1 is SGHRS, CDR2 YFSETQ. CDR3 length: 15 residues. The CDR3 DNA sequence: TGCGCCAGCAGCTTGGACGGGACAGTTTACAATGAGCAGTACTTC. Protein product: CASSLDGTVYNEQYF.

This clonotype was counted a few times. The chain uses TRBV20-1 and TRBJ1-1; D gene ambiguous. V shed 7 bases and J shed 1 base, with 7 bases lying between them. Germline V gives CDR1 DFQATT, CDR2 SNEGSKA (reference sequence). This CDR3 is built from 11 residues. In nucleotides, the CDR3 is TGCAGTGGCCACAGGAACACTGAAGCTTTCTTT. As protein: CSGHRNTEAFF.

The CDR3 bases are TGTGCCAGCAGCCCCAGGAGGGGGCCGGAGACCCAGTACTTC. Amino acids: CASSPRRGPETQYF. The chain couples TRBV6-5 to TRBJ2-4; tentative D call: TRBD1 (7 bases). The better agreement between TRBJ2-5 and the DNA end casts doubt on the J call. This CDR3 contains 14 residues. CDR1 is MNHEY and CDR2 is SVGAGI in the germline V gene.

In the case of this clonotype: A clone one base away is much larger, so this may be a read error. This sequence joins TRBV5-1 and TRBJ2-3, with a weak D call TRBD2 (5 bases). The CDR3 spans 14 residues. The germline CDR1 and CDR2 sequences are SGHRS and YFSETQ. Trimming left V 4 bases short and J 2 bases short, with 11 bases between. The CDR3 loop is CASSGRLFTDTQYF. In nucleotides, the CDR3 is TGCGCCAGCAGCGGGAGACTATTCACAGATACGCAGTATTTT.